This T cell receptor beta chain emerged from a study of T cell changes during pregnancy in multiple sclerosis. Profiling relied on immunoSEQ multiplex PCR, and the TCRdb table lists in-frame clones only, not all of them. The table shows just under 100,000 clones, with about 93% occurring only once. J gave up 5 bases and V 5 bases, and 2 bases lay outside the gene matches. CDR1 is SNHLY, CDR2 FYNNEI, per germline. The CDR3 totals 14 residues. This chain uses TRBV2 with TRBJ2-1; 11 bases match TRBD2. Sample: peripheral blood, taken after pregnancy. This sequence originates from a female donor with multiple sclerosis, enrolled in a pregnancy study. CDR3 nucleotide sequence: TGTGCCAGCAGTAGACTAGCGGGGAACAATGAGCAGTTCTTC. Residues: CASSRLAGNNEQFF.